This T cell receptor (beta chain) appears in the sequencing data of a study of T cells after posttransplantation cyclophosphamide. The table came from immunoSEQ multiplex PCR; TCRdb's copy has only in-frame clones and leaves some out. The top ten clones hold 8.2% of a sample with about 20,000 clones, 70% to 90% of them seen once. The length of the CDR3 is 14 residues. Germline assignment: CDR1 MNHEY and CDR2 SMNVEV (reference sequence). With 4 bases clipped from V and 3 bases from J, the junction kept 3 bases outside the gene matches. Study-wide points: Later blood repertoires were often dominated by clones from the donor CD8+ memory compartment.

As concerns this clone: The antigen is unknown.

Methotrexate plus calcineurin inhibitor accompanied controls' myeloablative marrow transplants; sampling was 1 year later. The specimen comprised PBMCs, sampled after an allogeneic stem cell transplant with a calcineurin inhibitor and methotrexate. This chain uses TRBV27 with TRBJ2-1; the match to TRBD1 covers 7 bases. This receptor was obtained from a female patient aged 45-60 years who received an allogeneic stem cell transplant from an unrelated donor, was CMV-positive, and had chronic GVHD only. Some T cells may be the graft donor's. The chain's CDR3 is CASSSGTVYNEQFF. The CDR3 DNA follows: TGTGCCAGCAGTTCCGGGACAGTCTACAATGAGCAGTTCTTC.